Sequencing of this TCR beta chain was carried out in a study of cytomegalovirus exposure and HLA in healthy donors. Germline values: CDR1 SGHTA, CDR2 FQGTGA. CDR3 size: 14 residues. The J segment lost 9 bases and the V segment lost 2 bases, leaving 4 bases of the junction unmatched. In the PCR, 60 Vbeta and 13 Jbeta primers were used. Measured with immunoSEQ multiplex PCR; TCRdb has only the in-frame clones, and not every one. Of about 300,000 clones listed, about nine tenths are singletons. This receptor was taken from a man in his forties or fifties in good health and CMV-seropositive. V is TRBV7-3 and J is TRBJ2-1; 10 bases line up with TRBD2. Source material: PBMCs. CDR3 DNA: TGTGCCAGCAGCTTACTAGCGGGAGACGGTGAGCAGTTCTTC. Protein sequence: CASSLLAGDGEQFF. The full variable domain, completed using reference TRBV7-3 and TRBJ2-1, is GAGVSQTPSNKVTEKGKYVELRCDPISGHTALYWYRQSLGQGPEFLIYFQGTGAADDSGLPNDRFFAVRPEGSVSTLKIQRTERGDSAVYLCASSLLAGDGEQFFGPGTRLTVL.